Below, 5 T cell receptor beta chains from the same sample are listed, as sequenced in a study of OX40 agonist ivuxolimab in advanced cancers. Measured with immunoSEQ multiplex PCR; TCRdb has only the in-frame clones, and not every one. The sample yields tens of thousands of clones, 85% to 90% seen once. This specimen consisted of CD4+ or CD8+ T cells sorted from blood, obtained in a trial of the OX40 agonist ivuxolimab. The receptors here all came from an adult with an advanced solid tumor such as melanoma, head and neck, liver or kidney cancer.

V is TRBV12-2 and J is TRBJ2-7; the table names TRBD2, a call not compared with the DNA. TRBV12-2 has pseudogene status. CDR3 length: 16 residues. The CDR3 DNA reads as TGTGCAAGTCGCTTAGGGCCGGGGAAGAGCTCCTACGAGCAGTACTTC. It encodes CASRLGPGKSSYEQYF.

This rearrangement joins TRBV19 to TRBJ2-3; maybe TRBD2 (5 bases). CDR1 LNHDA and CDR2 SQIVND come from the germline V gene (reference sequence). The V and J ends lost 2 bases and 0 bases respectively, with 9 bases between them. CDR3 length equals 15 residues. CDR3 sequence: CASSIYGVSTDTQYF. CDR3 DNA sequence: TGTGCCAGTAGTATATACGGGGTTAGCACAGATACGCAGTATTTT. The full variable domain, in which reference TRBV19 and TRBJ2-3 provide the parts outside the CDR3, is DGGITQSPKYLFRKEGQNVTLSCEQNLNHDAMYWYRQDPGQGLRLIYYSQIVNDFQKGDIAEGYSVSREKKESFPLTVTSAQKNPTAFYLCASSIYGVSTDTQYFGPGTRLTVL.

This clone appeared a few times. The rearrangement uses TRBV27 and TRBJ1-5; D not certain. V lost 4 bases and J lost 7, with 11 bases in between. CDR1 is MNHEY, CDR2 SMNVEV, per germline (reference sequence). The CDR3 has 13 residues. CDR3 coding DNA: TGTGCCAGCAGTTGGTCCCTGGGGCAGCCCCAGCATTTT. Encoded protein: CASSWSLGQPQHF.

The chain has TRBV4-2 and TRBJ2-5; D possibly corresponds to TRBD2 (6 bases). Gene TRBJ2-7 matches the end of the DNA better, so the J call may be wrong. Germline CDR1 and CDR2: LGHNA and YNFKEQ. The CDR3 spans 16 residues. As DNA, the CDR3 is TGTGCCAGCAGCCAAGATTGGGGCGGGACGGCCTACGAGCAGTACTTC. Translating it yields CASSQDWGGTAYEQYF.

The chain links TRBV27 to TRBJ1-2; 10 bases align to TRBD1. The CDR3 runs 14 residues. J gave up 7 bases and V 3 bases, and 5 bases lay outside the gene matches. The V gene's germline CDR1 is MNHEY and CDR2 SMNVEV (reference sequence). CDR3 bases: TGTGCCAGCAGTTTTGGGACAGGGGAGGGTGGCTACACCTTC. Translated, it gives CASSFGTGEGGYTF.